A single sample gave rise to the 29 T cell receptor beta chains below, sequenced in a study of patients and donors after allogeneic stem cell transplantation (dated by TCRdb to 2019 to 2021). Library preparation employed RT-PCR. Sequencing was carried out with a NextSeq 550. Through fastp at Q25 and MiXCR, TCRdb rebuilt clones from the public reads, retaining in-frame beta chains. For every CDR3 protein sequence, its rows merge into one entry that carries the most common genes and DNA. The sample table records 90,000 to 130,000 distinct CDR3 sequences; around 38% of these occur just once. The top ten clonotypes cover around 25% of the sample. The specimen sequenced was blood, either unsorted or a sorted T cell fraction (not recorded which). Every receptor here comes from a human donor who was either an allogeneic HSCT recipient or a stem cell or donor lymphocyte infusion donor (not recorded which). It is not recorded whose cells these are; they may come from a transplant donor.

V usage is TRBV27 and J usage is TRBJ2-5, with 10 bases that match TRBD2. With V trimmed by 4 bases and J by 4 bases, 6 bases remained unmatched. The CDR3 is 15 amino acids. Germline V CDR1 and CDR2: MNHEY, SMNVEV (reference sequence). The CDR3 DNA sequence: TGTGCCAGCAGTTCCAGCGGGAGGGCCAGAGAGACCCAGTACTTC. Its protein is CASSSSGRARETQYF.

In its sample, this clonotype was seen once. The chain uses TRBV5-1 and TRBJ1-1, with unresolved D. The germline V gene encodes CDR1 SGHRS and CDR2 YFSETQ. Trimming shortened V by 4 bases and J by 2 bases, and 9 bases separated the two germline ends. This CDR3 is 13 amino acids long. This chain's CDR3 is CASSPSTNTEAFF. CDR3 bases: TGCGCCAGCAGCCCCTCCACTAACACTGAAGCTTTCTTT. Complete variable domain (other parts from reference TRBV5-1 and TRBJ1-1): KAGVTQTPRYLIKTRGQQVTLSCSPISGHRSVSWYQQTPGQGLQFLFEYFSETQRNKGNFPGRFSGRQFSNSRSEMNVSTLELGDSALYLCASSPSTNTEAFFGQGTRLTVV.

The table lists this clonotype with a few counts. V is TRBV3-1 and J is TRBJ1-2, with 7 bases lining up with TRBD1. Per the germline V gene, CDR1 is LGHDT and CDR2 is YNNKEL (reference sequence). The CDR3 is made up of 15 amino acids. The junction had 4 bases not matched to a gene; V was cut back by 1 base and J by 2 bases. The DNA for the CDR3 is TGTGCCAGCAGCCAAGGCTGGACAGGCAACTATGGCTACACCTTC. It yields the protein CASSQGWTGNYGYTF. Together with reference TRBV3-1 and TRBJ1-2, the CDR3 gives the full variable domain: DTAVSQTPKYLVTQMGNDKSIKCEQNLGHDTMYWYKQDSKKFLKIMFSYNNKELIINETVPNRFSPKSPDKAHLNLHINSLELGDSAVYFCASSQGWTGNYGYTFGSGTRLTVV.

CDR3 sequence (DNA): TGCAGTGCTGGAGGACTTAGCTCCTACAATGAGCAGTTCTTC. This gives the protein CSAGGLSSYNEQFF. The rearrangement uses TRBV20-1 and TRBJ2-1; TRBD2 might be the D (5 bases). CDR1 and CDR2 from the germline V gene are DFQATT and SNEGSKA (reference sequence). V lost 5 bases to trimming and J lost 0 bases, with 11 bases between them. This CDR3 has 14 residues.

This chain joins TRBV6-1 and TRBJ1-1, with 11 bases fitting TRBD1. The germline V gene has CDR1 MNHNS and CDR2 SASEGT. The V gene end was trimmed by 4 bases and the J gene end by 6 bases; junction bases not matched to a gene: 4. The CDR3 is 14 residues long. The DNA of the CDR3 is TGTGCCAGCAGTGCACTGGGACAGGGGGCTGAAGCTTTCTTT. Its protein product is CASSALGQGAEAFF.

The chain's CDR3 is CASSRIKSYEQYF. In DNA form, the CDR3 reads TGTGCCAGCTCACGGATCAAGTCCTACGAGCAGTACTTC. This chain uses TRBV18 with TRBJ2-7, with D uncertain. This CDR3 has 13 residues. Germline V gene data show CDR1 as KGHSH and CDR2 as LQKENI. The V gene lost 4 bases and the J gene lost 1 base, with 8 bases spanning the gap.

The CDR3 nucleotides are TGCGCCAGCAGCCAAGACGTGGGAAGGGATTCACCCCTCCACTTT. Translation: CASSQDVGRDSPLHF. The rearrangement joins TRBV4-3 to TRBJ1-6; D is ambiguous. The germline gives CDR1 LGHNA, CDR2 YSLEER. Trimming stripped 0 bases from V and 8 bases from J, with 11 bases between. This CDR3 region has 15 residues.

V is TRBV12-3 or TRBV12-4 and J is TRBJ1-2; 9 bases agree with TRBD1. The CDR3 runs 14 residues. The J segment lost 2 bases and the V segment lost 10 bases, leaving 8 bases of the junction unmatched. The CDR3 region is CATFHGQGNYGYTF. Here the CDR3 DNA reads TGTGCCACCTTCCATGGACAGGGGAACTATGGCTACACCTTC.

The chain joins TRBV12-3 or TRBV12-4 to TRBJ2-7; D not resolved. V was pared by 6 bases and J by 2 bases, with 8 bases between. The CDR3 sequence is 12 residues long. The DNA for the CDR3 is TGTGCCAGCAGCCTTGCTGCCTACGAGCAGTACTTC. Its protein product is CASSLAAYEQYF.

This clonotype was detected a few times. The chain carries TRBV30 and TRBJ2-1; TRBD1 is a possible D gene (6 bases). This CDR3 has 12 residues. CDR1 is GTSNPN, CDR2 SVGIG, per germline (reference sequence). V lost 4 bases and J 7 bases, leaving 11 bases between the germline ends. CDR3 nucleotide sequence: TGTGCCTGGAATTCAGGGGCAAATGAGCAGTTCTTC. Its protein is CAWNSGANEQFF.

The chain uses TRBV9 and TRBJ1-1; TRBD1 matches at 8 bases. The CDR3 consists of 14 residues. Looked up from germline, CDR1 is SGDLS and CDR2 is YYNGEE. V dropped 4 bases and J dropped 10; count of bases not matched to a gene: 12. The CDR3 region is CASSPQFTGGVAFF. Here the CDR3 DNA reads TGTGCCAGCAGCCCCCAGTTTACAGGGGGTGTAGCTTTCTTT.

The sample holds a few counts of this clonotype. The V gene is TRBV9, the J gene TRBJ1-2, with D perhaps TRBD1 (5 bases). This CDR3 comprises 14 residues. The germline V and J ends were trimmed by 2 bases and 2 bases, with 10 bases remaining between them. The germline V gene has CDR1 SGDLS and CDR2 YYNGEE. CDR3 nucleotide sequence: TGTGCCAGCAGCGTTTTGGGGGGGAACTATGGCTACACCTTC. It is translated as CASSVLGGNYGYTF.

V is TRBV7-9 and J is TRBJ2-3, with 7 bases fitting TRBD2. CDR3 length: 14 residues. V was clipped by 3 bases and J by 9 bases; unmatched bases: 9. CDR1 is SEHNR, CDR2 FQNEAQ, per germline (reference sequence). CDR3 protein: CASSLTGGPKTQYF. The CDR3 DNA follows: TGTGCCAGCAGCTTGACGGGAGGTCCCAAAACGCAGTATTTT.

This clonotype was observed a handful of times. The V gene is TRBV7-2, the J gene TRBJ2-3, with 11 nucleotides matching TRBD1. The ends lost 4 bases at V and 6 bases at J; junction bases unmatched: 0. This CDR3 is 13 amino acids long. Per germline, CDR1 SGHTA and CDR2 FQGNSA. The CDR3 here is CASSWDRGDTQYF. The CDR3 nucleotides read TGTGCCAGCAGCTGGGACAGGGGGGATACGCAGTATTTT.

This chain connects TRBV12-3 or TRBV12-4 to TRBJ2-1, with 12 bases aligning to TRBD2. After removal of 5 bases from V and 4 bases from J, the junction contained 12 bases not matched to a gene. The CDR3 has 18 residues. The CDR3 DNA reads TGTGCCAGCAGTCCCCTTGGGCTAGCGGGAGGGCCGTACAATGAGCAGTTCTTC. Residues: CASSPLGLAGGPYNEQFF.

This clonotype was counted ten times or more. The gene calls are TRBV7-2 and TRBJ2-2; the D gene is possibly TRBD1 (6 bases). Germline V gene sequence: CDR1 SGHTA, CDR2 FQGNSA. CDR3 size: 14 residues. Trimming cost V 4 bases and J 5 bases, with 11 bases left between them. The CDR3 is CASSSYRETGELFF. In DNA, the CDR3 is TGTGCCAGCAGCTCCTACAGGGAAACCGGGGAGCTGTTTTTT. The entire variable domain, with the rest obtained from reference TRBV7-2 and TRBJ2-2, is as follows: GAGVSQSPSNKVTEKGKDVELRCDPISGHTALYWYRQSLGQGLEFLIYFQGNSAPDKSGLPSDRFSAERTGGSVSTLTIQRTQQEDSAVYLCASSSYRETGELFFGEGSRLTVL.

This sequence joins TRBV20-1 and TRBJ1-2; D remains unclear. Germline loops: CDR1 DFQATT, CDR2 SNEGSKA (reference sequence). Trimming pared 2 bases from V and 1 base from J, leaving 5 bases between. There are 12 residues in the CDR3. The CDR3 DNA is TGCAGTGCTAGAATCATTAACTATGGCTACACCTTC. This sequence encodes CSARIINYGYTF.

This chain uses TRBV20-1 with TRBJ2-7; tentative D call: TRBD1 (6 bases). This CDR3 region has 13 residues. V was clipped by 5 bases and J by 0 bases, with 11 bases between them. Germline lookup yields CDR1 DFQATT and CDR2 SNEGSKA (reference sequence). CDR3 nucleotides: TGCAGTGCTGTTGGACAGCTCTCCTACGAGCAGTACTTC. Its protein product is CSAVGQLSYEQYF.

A few counts support this clonotype. In DNA, the CDR3 is TGTGCCAGCAGGGCCCAGGTGACCATGAACACTGAAGCTTTCTTT. This gives the protein CASRAQVTMNTEAFF. V gene TRBV6-1 combines with J gene TRBJ1-1; D remains unclear. Germline CDR1 MNHNS, CDR2 SASEGT. V was clipped by 6 bases and J by 0 bases, with 14 bases between them. The CDR3 contains 15 residues.

V is TRBV10-3 and J is TRBJ1-4; 8 nucleotides agree with TRBD1. CDR1 and CDR2 (germline): ENHRY, SYGVKD. The trim removed 6 bases at V and 4 bases at J, leaving 1 base unmatched. The CDR3 length is 13 residues. This CDR3 reads CAIRGQVNEKLFF. In DNA form, the CDR3 reads TGTGCCATCAGGGGACAGGTTAATGAAAAACTGTTTTTT.

The chain employs TRBV12-3 or TRBV12-4 and TRBJ2-6, with 11 positions matching TRBD1. There are 17 residues in the CDR3. After removal of 4 bases from V and 3 bases from J, the junction contained 5 bases not matched to a gene. CDR3 in DNA: TGTGCCAGCAGTTACGGACAGGGGGCTAATGGGGCCAACGTCCTGACTTTC. Protein product: CASSYGQGANGANVLTF.

This clonotype showed up just a few times. This chain joins TRBV18 and TRBJ2-1, with TRBD2 as a possible D gene (6 bases). V was clipped by 4 bases and J by 3 bases, with 13 bases between them. The CDR3 totals 15 residues. CDR1 is KGHSH, CDR2 LQKENI, per germline. The DNA of the CDR3 is TGTGCCAGCTCACAGGGCGGGATCGTCTACAATGAGCAGTTCTTC. Protein product: CASSQGGIVYNEQFF.

The chain recombines TRBV28 with TRBJ1-4; possibly TRBD1 for D (5 bases). This CDR3 region has 12 residues. The germline V gene has CDR1 MDHEN and CDR2 SYDVKM. The germline V and J ends were trimmed by 5 bases and 14 bases, with 15 bases remaining between them. The CDR3 region is CASSPQGEWLFF. In nucleotides, the CDR3 is TGTGCCAGCAGTCCCCAAGGGGAGTGGCTGTTTTTT.

The sample holds a few counts of this clonotype. The chain uses TRBV15 and TRBJ1-5; D unclear. Germline-derived CDR1 and CDR2 are LNHNV and YYDKDF (reference sequence). The V and J ends lost 4 bases and 0 bases respectively, with 13 bases between them. The CDR3 consists of 16 residues. CDR3 DNA sequence: TGTGCCACCAGCAAGCGGGCTGATGATAGCAATCAGCCCCAGCATTTT. As protein: CATSKRADDSNQPQHF.

This chain links TRBV10-3 with TRBJ2-5; TRBD2 matches 10 bases. The CDR3 covers 15 residues. The junction had 6 bases not matched to a gene; V was cut back by 4 bases and J by 4 bases. CDR1 is ENHRY, CDR2 SYGVKD, per germline. As DNA, the CDR3 is TGTGCCATCAGTGGGCGAGCGGGAGGGCGAGAGACCCAGTACTTC. As protein: CAISGRAGGRETQYF.

The rearrangement links TRBV6-6 to TRBJ1-1; D ambiguous. The CDR3 sequence is 12 residues long. The V end was cut by 10 bases, the J end by 4 bases, with 13 bases between. Per the germline V gene, CDR1 is MNHNY and CDR2 is SVGAGI (reference sequence). The CDR3 DNA is TGTGCCACTTGGATAGGCAGCACTGAAGCTTTCTTT. Its protein is CATWIGSTEAFF.

The V gene is TRBV5-1, the J gene TRBJ2-2; D remains ambiguous. The CDR3 runs 16 residues. Trimming took 2 bases from V and 6 from J, leaving 17 bases between them. The germline gives CDR1 SGHRS, CDR2 YFSETQ. This CDR3 reads CASSFYGPTPPGELFF. In nucleotides, the CDR3 is TGCGCCAGCAGCTTCTACGGGCCTACACCTCCCGGGGAGCTGTTTTTT.

The rearrangement links TRBV27 to TRBJ2-7; D might be TRBD1 or TRBD2, each matching 5 bases. Germline assignment: CDR1 MNHEY and CDR2 SMNVEV (reference sequence). CDR3 length equals 16 residues. V shed 3 bases and J shed 3 bases, with 18 bases lying between them. The CDR3: CASSFHQPGPNYEQYF. The CDR3 nucleotides read TGTGCCAGCAGTTTCCACCAACCGGGACCGAACTACGAGCAGTACTTC.

The chain joins TRBV20-1 to TRBJ2-7; no definite D call. The CDR3 contains 13 residues. Trimming removed 3 bases from V and 1 base from J, with 10 bases in between. Per germline, CDR1 DFQATT and CDR2 SNEGSKA (reference sequence). CDR3 bases: TGCAGTGCTAGTCGAGTATCTTCCTACGAGCAGTACTTC. This codes for CSASRVSSYEQYF.